What follows are 26 T cell receptor beta chains derived from one specimen sequenced in a study of T cell responses to AZD1222 COVID-19 vaccine. The protocol was immunoSEQ multiplex PCR, while the TCRdb copy is restricted to in-frame clones and leaves out a portion. There are about 210,000 clones in the sample; about 95% occur only once, and over 1.5% lies in the top ten. This sample comprised peripheral blood, obtained 28 days after the second dose of the MenACWY control vaccine. The receptors were gathered from an adult who received the MenACWY meningococcal vaccine as a control.

The chain uses TRBV2 and TRBJ1-5; the D gene is possibly TRBD1 (6 bases). This CDR3 contains 17 residues. In germline, CDR1 is SNHLY, CDR2 FYNNEI. V shed 0 bases and J shed 4 bases, with 16 bases lying between them. In nucleotides, the CDR3 is TGTGCCAGCAGTGAAGCTAGGGCAGGGGTCGAGAATCAGCCCCAGCATTTT. Translated, it gives CASSEARAGVENQPQHF.

This chain uses TRBV14 with TRBJ1-2; D call uncertain. Trimming left V 1 base short and J 3 bases short, with 6 bases between. The CDR3 length is 13 residues. Germline CDR1 SGHDN, CDR2 FVKESK. CDR3 protein: CASSQAGYYGYTF. The CDR3 DNA sequence: TGTGCCAGCAGCCAAGCCGGATACTATGGCTACACCTTC.

This chain uses TRBV19 with TRBJ1-2; TRBD1 matches at 7 bases. J was trimmed by 6 bases and V by 11 bases; bases with no gene match: 6. The V gene's germline CDR1 is LNHDA and CDR2 SQIVND (reference sequence). CDR3 length: 11 amino acids. The CDR3 DNA is TGTGCCCACAAAGACAGGGATGGCTACACCTTC. It yields the protein CAHKDRDGYTF. Combining the CDR3 with reference TRBV19 and TRBJ1-2 gives the whole variable domain DGGITQSPKYLFRKEGQNVTLSCEQNLNHDAMYWYRQDPGQGLRLIYYSQIVNDFQKGDIAEGYSVSREKKESFPLTVTSAQKNPTAFYLCAHKDRDGYTFGSGTRLTVV.

The chain combines TRBV24-1 with TRBJ2-7; TRBD1 agrees at 9 bases. J gave up 6 bases and V 4 bases, and 9 bases lay outside the gene matches. Germline V gene lookup returns CDR1 KGHDR and CDR2 SFDVKD. CDR3 length equals 15 residues. Here the CDR3 reads CATSDSGQGGGEQYF. CDR3 in DNA: TGTGCCACCAGTGACTCGGGACAGGGCGGCGGCGAGCAGTACTTC.

This clone came up a few times. The rearrangement joins TRBV28 to TRBJ2-7; maybe TRBD2 (6 bases). Germline-derived CDR1 and CDR2 are MDHEN and SYDVKM. CDR3 size: 15 residues. The V end was cut by 8 bases, the J end by 2 bases, with 19 bases between. The CDR3 is CASHSPGGGTYEQYF. Written as DNA, the CDR3 is TGTGCCAGCCACTCTCCTGGCGGAGGGACCTACGAGCAGTACTTC. The full variable domain, with the rest looked up from reference TRBV28 and TRBJ2-7, is DVKVTQSSRYLVKRTGEKVFLECVQDMDHENMFWYRQDPGLGLRLIYFSYDVKMKEKGDIPEGYSVSREKKERFSLILESASTNQTSMYLCASHSPGGGTYEQYFGPGTRLTVT.

The CDR3 sequence is CASSQQRGDEQYF. DNA for the CDR3: TGTGCCAGCAGCCAACAACGAGGGGACGAGCAGTACTTC. This chain uses TRBV4-2 with TRBJ2-7, with D perhaps being TRBD1 or TRBD2 (5 bases each). This CDR3 region has 13 residues. V was cut by 2 bases and J by 5 bases, with 10 bases left in between. CDR1 is LGHNA, CDR2 YNFKEQ, per germline.

The rearrangement uses TRBV2 and TRBJ1-2; no reliable D call. The germline gives CDR1 SNHLY, CDR2 FYNNEI. V lost 6 bases to trimming and J lost 4 bases, with 9 bases between them. The CDR3 is 12 residues long. The CDR3 DNA reads as TGTGCCAGCAGAGGCAGTTCCTATGGCTACACCTTC. This translates into CASRGSSYGYTF.

The chain has TRBV19 and TRBJ2-2; a weak D match, TRBD1 (5 bases). CDR3 length: 18 residues. Germline loops: CDR1 LNHDA, CDR2 SQIVND (reference sequence). V was clipped by 1 base and J by 1 base, with 16 bases between them. The CDR3 loop is CASSIGRRRAENTGELFF. The CDR3 DNA sequence: TGTGCCAGTAGTATAGGGCGGCGCAGGGCCGAGAACACCGGGGAGCTGTTTTTT.

This sequence joins TRBV15 and TRBJ2-2; unclear D gene. Germline values: CDR1 LNHNV, CDR2 YYDKDF (reference sequence). CDR3 length equals 15 residues. V lost 0 bases and J lost 1, with 6 bases in between. CDR3 protein: CATSREWQNTGELFF. The CDR3 DNA is TGTGCCACCAGCAGAGAGTGGCAGAACACCGGGGAGCTGTTTTTT.

The chain links TRBV15 to TRBJ2-3; 10 bases agree with TRBD2. The CDR3 has 16 residues. V lost 0 bases, J lost 2 bases, and 2 bases stayed unmatched. Per the germline V gene, CDR1 is LNHNV and CDR2 is YYDKDF (reference sequence). CDR3 DNA sequence: TGTGCCACCAGCAGAGATACTAGCGGGGACACAGATACGCAGTATTTT. It specifies CATSRDTSGDTDTQYF.

A single count supports this clone. J is TRBJ2-7 and V is TRBV6-1; D not resolved. The CDR3 extends over 15 amino acids. Trimming shortened V by 2 bases and J by 0 bases, and 11 bases separated the two germline ends. CDR1 is MNHNS and CDR2 is SASEGT in the germline V gene. The CDR3 protein is CASSEPNLHSYEQYF. The CDR3 DNA reads as TGTGCCAGCAGTGAACCCAACCTTCACTCCTACGAGCAGTACTTC.

J is TRBJ2-2 and V is TRBV19; 8 bases align to TRBD1. The CDR3 contains 16 residues. V dropped 2 bases and J dropped 6; count of bases not matched to a gene: 8. Germline V lookup: CDR1 LNHDA, CDR2 SQIVND (reference sequence). The CDR3 bases are TGTGCCAGTAGTATACGGCAGGGGGCGCCCCCCGGGGAGCTGTTTTTT. Protein sequence: CASSIRQGAPPGELFF.

The V and J genes are TRBV11-2 and TRBJ1-4; no definite D call. The CDR3 is made up of 15 amino acids. V shed 5 bases and J shed 0 bases, with 10 bases lying between them. CDR1 is SGHAT, CDR2 FQNNGV, per germline. CDR3 DNA sequence: TGTGCCAGCAGCGGAAGCCTTGCAACTAATGAAAAACTGTTTTTT. This encodes CASSGSLATNEKLFF. The whole variable domain, remainder taken from reference TRBV11-2 and TRBJ1-4, is EAGVAQSPRYKIIEKRQSVAFWCNPISGHATLYWYQQILGQGPKLLIQFQNNGVVDDSQLPKDRFSAERLKGVDSTLKIQPAKLEDSAVYLCASSGSLATNEKLFFGSGTQLSVL.

There are a few counts of this clone. The chain employs TRBV28 and TRBJ2-7; D may be TRBD2 (6 bases). Germline V gives CDR1 MDHEN, CDR2 SYDVKM. V lost 4 bases and J lost 3, with 7 bases in between. The CDR3 length is 12 residues. The CDR3 sequence is CASSSGGYEQYF. As DNA, the CDR3 is TGTGCCAGCAGTTCCGGGGGCTACGAGCAGTACTTC.

The chain links TRBV6-5 to TRBJ1-1; no reliable D call. Trimming removed 0 bases from V and 5 bases from J, with 10 bases in between. The CDR3 has 14 amino acids. Germline V gene sequence: CDR1 MNHEY, CDR2 SVGAGI. CDR3 amino acids: CASSYSDRGTEAFF. CDR3 in DNA: TGTGCCAGCAGTTACTCGGACCGGGGTACTGAAGCTTTCTTT.

This chain joins TRBV18 and TRBJ2-1, with D unclear. V was shortened by 0 bases and J by 5 bases, with 8 bases between the two germline ends. This CDR3 spans 14 amino acids. Germline assignment: CDR1 KGHSH and CDR2 LQKENI. The CDR3 here is CASSPPARHNEQFF. CDR3 coding DNA: TGTGCCAGCTCACCACCGGCCCGGCACAATGAGCAGTTCTTC.

This clone was detected once. This chain joins TRBV28 and TRBJ1-4; the D gene is possibly TRBD1 (5 bases). Germline CDR1 MDHEN, CDR2 SYDVKM. The CDR3 sequence is 15 residues long. V shed 6 bases and J shed 7 bases, with 18 bases lying between them. This chain's CDR3 is CASSPSEGGGEKLFF. The DNA for the CDR3 is TGTGCCAGCAGCCCGTCGGAGGGCGGGGGTGAAAAACTGTTTTTT. Full variable domain (remainder filled in from reference TRBV28 and TRBJ1-4): DVKVTQSSRYLVKRTGEKVFLECVQDMDHENMFWYRQDPGLGLRLIYFSYDVKMKEKGDIPEGYSVSREKKERFSLILESASTNQTSMYLCASSPSEGGGEKLFFGSGTQLSVL.

The chain couples TRBV6-2 or TRBV6-3 to TRBJ1-5; D remains unclear. CDR1 MNHEY and CDR2 SVGEGT come from the germline V gene. Deletions cut 6 bases from V and 2 bases from J, with 29 bases between. The CDR3 contains 20 residues. CDR3 nucleotide sequence: TGTGCCAGCAGCTCGCACTCCCGGGAACTGGCCGAACTTCGCAATCAGCCCCAGCATTTT. This translates into CASSSHSRELAELRNQPQHF.

The rearrangement uses TRBV4-3 and TRBJ1-2; D is unresolved. The CDR3 covers 16 residues. CDR1 and CDR2 from the germline V gene are LGHNA and YSLEER. The V end was cut by 0 bases, the J end by 8 bases, with 19 bases between. The CDR3 nucleotides read TGCGCCAGCAGCCAAGATGCTCTTCGGCAGGTCTTCGGCTACACCTTC. Amino acid sequence: CASSQDALRQVFGYTF.

The chain combines TRBV5-4 with TRBJ1-5; D uncertain. The germline gives CDR1 SGHNT, CDR2 YYREEE (reference sequence). The CDR3 runs 14 residues. V shed 9 bases and J shed 1 base, with 14 bases lying between them. In nucleotides, the CDR3 is TGTGCCACCCGGCAGACTGGGAGCAATCAGCCCCAGCATTTT. It yields the protein CATRQTGSNQPQHF.

The genes are TRBV5-1 and TRBJ1-1; D remains unclear. Looked up from germline, CDR1 is SGHRS and CDR2 is YFSETQ. With 4 bases removed from V and 0 bases from J, the gap between germline ends came to 7 bases. This CDR3 has 13 amino acids. In DNA form, the CDR3 reads TGCGCCAGCAGCCAGGACCTGAACACTGAAGCTTTCTTT. Amino acid sequence: CASSQDLNTEAFF. The full variable domain, in which reference TRBV5-1 and TRBJ1-1 provide the parts outside the CDR3, is KAGVTQTPRYLIKTRGQQVTLSCSPISGHRSVSWYQQTPGQGLQFLFEYFSETQRNKGNFPGRFSGRQFSNSRSEMNVSTLELGDSALYLCASSQDLNTEAFFGQGTRLTVV.

V gene TRBV7-9 combines with J gene TRBJ2-7; D unresolved. The CDR3 loop spans 14 amino acids. CDR1 and CDR2 from the germline V gene are SEHNR and FQNEAQ (reference sequence). Trimming removed 2 bases at V and 11 bases at J, with 19 bases between. The CDR3 here is CASSLKGPPERKYF. CDR3 coding DNA: TGTGCCAGCAGCTTAAAAGGGCCACCTGAGAGGAAGTACTTC. The variable domain in full, with the rest retrieved from reference TRBV7-9 and TRBJ2-7, is DTGVSQNPRHKITKRGQNVTFRCDPISEHNRLYWYRQTLGQGPEFLTYFQNEAQLEKSRLLSDRFSAERPKGSFSTLEIQRTEQGDSAMYLCASSLKGPPERKYFGPGTRLTVT.

The chain employs TRBV6-5 and TRBJ2-2; unclear D gene. Trimming removed 3 bases from V and 1 base from J, with 12 bases in between. The CDR3 loop spans 16 amino acids. Germline V gene lookup returns CDR1 MNHEY and CDR2 SVGAGI. The CDR3 region has the DNA TGTGCCAGCAGTTATTTCACAATATGGAACACCGGGGAGCTGTTTTTT. Its translation is CASSYFTIWNTGELFF.

The chain uses TRBV9 and TRBJ1-5; the D is unclear. Trimming left V 3 bases short and J 3 bases short, with 10 bases between. There are 14 residues in the CDR3. Germline V gene sequence: CDR1 SGDLS, CDR2 YYNGEE. For the CDR3, the DNA is TGTGCCAGCAGCGGAGGCCAGCTCAATCAGCCCCAGCATTTT. Its protein is CASSGGQLNQPQHF. The full variable domain, its missing parts supplied by reference TRBV9 and TRBJ1-5, is DSGVTQTPKHLITATGQRVTLRCSPRSGDLSVYWYQQSLDQGLQFLIQYYNGEERAKGNILERFSAQQFPDLHSELNLSSLELGDSALYFCASSGGQLNQPQHFGDGTRLSIL.

The gene calls are TRBV7-3 and TRBJ2-1; TRBD2 agrees at 16 bases. Germline values: CDR1 SGHTA, CDR2 FQGTGA. Trimming at V came to 3 bases and at J to 0 bases, leaving 5 bases not matched to a gene. The CDR3 runs 19 residues. The CDR3 bases are TGTGCCAGCAGCTTGGGACTAGCGGGGGGGTATAGCTCCTACAATGAGCAGTTCTTC. This gives the protein CASSLGLAGGYSSYNEQFF.

The chain recombines TRBV4-1 with TRBJ1-2; no clear D gene. The V end was cut by 0 bases, the J end by 4 bases, with 21 bases between. This CDR3 is built from 18 residues. Per germline, CDR1 MGHRA and CDR2 YSYEKL. The chain's CDR3 is CASSQDPLEPPSGYGYTF. CDR3 nucleotide sequence: TGCGCCAGCAGCCAAGACCCACTTGAGCCGCCCAGCGGCTATGGCTACACCTTC.